The clone carrying this T cell receptor beta chain was seen a few times. The record originates from a study of CD8 T cells in ankylosing spondylitis. The CDR3 runs to 14 residues. The V gene lost 4 bases and the J gene lost 3 bases, with 10 bases spanning the gap. From germline, CDR1 is KGHDR and CDR2 SFDVKD. From the 5' RACE reads, TCRdb called clonotypes with MiXCR, one entry per CDR3 protein. This sample has 27,000 or so distinct CDR3 sequences; over 7% occur once, and the top ten carry 30%. What was sequenced was blood. V and J are TRBV24-1 and TRBJ2-3; possible D gene TRBD1, 6 bases. This TCR came from a male donor with ankylosing spondylitis or in good health (not recorded which). CDR3 region: CATSDSQGTDTQYF. CDR3 nucleotides: TGTGCCACCAGTGACTCACAGGGAACAGATACGCAGTATTTT.